This TCR beta chain was recorded in a study of blood T cells in healthy people across ages. Across the study: About one barcoded beta molecule per two T cells was the capture yield of template switching.

PCR was performed a second time for 7 to 11 cycles using a sample-barcoded 5' primer and a J-beta primer mix. Researchers report that each sample yielded at least 2.5 million CDR3-containing paired-end reads. TCRdb redid the calling of the 5' RACE reads with MiXCR, one entry per CDR3 protein. The sample shows approximately 1.5 million distinct CDR3 sequences, about 42% of them seen only once. The CDR3 extends over 15 amino acids. The germline V gene has CDR1 DFQATT and CDR2 SNEGSKA (reference sequence). Deletions cut 3 bases from V and 2 bases from J, with 13 bases between. The sample providers were healthy Caucasian people from Russia, aged roughly 6 to 95.

This TCR was recovered from a woman under 30 in good health. Sequencing was done on a sample of blood. The chain has TRBV20-1 and TRBJ2-2; D might be TRBD1 (6 bases). CDR3 nucleotides: TGCAGTGCTAGGGGCCGGGACACCAACACCGGGGAGCTGTTTTTT. Its protein product is CSARGRDTNTGELFF.